This T cell receptor beta chain was retrieved from a study of T cell responses to AZD1222 COVID-19 vaccine (TCRdb year 2021). Regarding the complete study: Because spike-specific TCR depth and breadth did not differ between the two schedules, AZD1222 recipients who got a second dose at roughly 4 weeks were pooled with those who got a second dose at roughly 12 weeks. A total of over 230 trial participants underwent TCR sequencing, of whom about 210 received two doses of AZD1222 and 26 received two doses of the MenACWY control vaccine. Trial participants were enrolled into age subgroups of 18-55, 56-69 and 70-plus years, which contained about 150, 27 and 61 TCR-sequenced participants, respectively. Summary of the overall study and its limitations: Most participants were white British and females outnumbered males, and the authors suggested that clonal diversity may have been underestimated. Reportedly, close to half of the unique spike-specific TCRs recognized epitopes lying outside the regions that are mutated in the B.1.351 and B.1.1.7 variants. No day 14 peak-response samples were available, so repertoires were characterized only after the peak T cell response. Only 5 to 7 AZD1222 recipients were SARS-CoV-2 seropositive at baseline, limiting conclusions about previously exposed vaccinees. The whole spike protein was spanned by vaccine-associated CD4 TCRs, and dominant responses were seen in regions 160-218 and 743-854. The 56-69-year group was small, and its depth increase did not reach significance, likely because of low power. Spike-specific TCR breadth and depth rose significantly after two AZD1222 doses compared with day 0 and with MenACWY recipients.

Read against the paper, the sample's time point label means: baseline before first vaccination. The vaccinee samples were drawn from two UK trials, COV001 and COV002, one of which was a single-blind randomized controlled phase 2/3 trial testing AZD1222 (ChAdOx1 nCoV-19) in healthy adults. For TCRbeta chain sequencing, PBMC samples from trial participants were taken at day 0 and at day 28 after the second dose. For this clone: Its cognate antigen has yet to be identified. The sample holds no much larger clone one base away, and base qualities are not on file.

The CDR3 regions of human TCRbeta chains were analyzed by immunosequencing. In the original analysis: TCRs in the repertoires were matched against a reference library of SARS-CoV-2-specific TCRs that had been generated with the MIRA antigen-specificity platform. Breadth was defined as the fraction of unique TCRs that were SARS-CoV-2-associated, and depth was defined as the fraction of total T cells that were SARS-CoV-2-associated. Each spike-specific TCR was assigned to its reactive spike region and to a CD4 or CD8 class using the MIRA data. Log10-transformed breadth and depth values were compared by one-way ANOVA with Sidak's multiple comparisons tests. TCRdb holds this immuneACCESS table with in-frame rearrangements only. Some clones are missing; in checked studies, unresolved V genes explain under half, and the rest has no known cause. V, J and clone size are those of that table, while D and trimming were read from the DNA. Here the sample has some 150,000 clones; approximately 93% occur a single time. The ten largest make up over 4% of the sample.

This clonotype was sampled from an adult in good health. The sequences come from peripheral blood, collected on day 0 of AZD1222 vaccination.

The sequence in DNA is TGTGCCAGCCGAGGTGGTGGCAGGGGCGGCGGCTACACCTTC. This encodes CASRGGGRGGGYTF. Rearrangement joined TRBV6-5 to TRBJ1-2; D gene: possibly TRBD1, on 6 matching bases. The V and J ends are trimmed by 8 bases and 8 bases, leaving 21 bases between them. Including cysteine and phenylalanine, the CDR3 has 14 amino acids. Left in the record is the CDR3 DNA by itself, 42 bases read in frame from the first base. CDR1 and CDR2 were assigned from the germline V gene as MNHEY and SVGAGI.